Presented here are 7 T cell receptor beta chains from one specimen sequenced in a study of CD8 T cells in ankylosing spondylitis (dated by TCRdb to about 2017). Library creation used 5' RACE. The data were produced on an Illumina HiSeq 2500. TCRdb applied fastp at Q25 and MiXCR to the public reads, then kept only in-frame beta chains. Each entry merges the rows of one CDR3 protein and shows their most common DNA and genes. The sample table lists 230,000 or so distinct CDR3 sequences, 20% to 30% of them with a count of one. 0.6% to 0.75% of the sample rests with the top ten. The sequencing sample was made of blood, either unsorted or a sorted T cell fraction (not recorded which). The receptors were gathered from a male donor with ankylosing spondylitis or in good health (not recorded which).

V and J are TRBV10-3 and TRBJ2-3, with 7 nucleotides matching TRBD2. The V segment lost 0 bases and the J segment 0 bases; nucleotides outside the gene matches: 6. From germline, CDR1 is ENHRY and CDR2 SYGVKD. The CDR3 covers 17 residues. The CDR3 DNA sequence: TGTGCCATCAGTGAGTCGCGGGGGTCCTCTAGCACAGATACGCAGTATTTT. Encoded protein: CAISESRGSSSTDTQYF.

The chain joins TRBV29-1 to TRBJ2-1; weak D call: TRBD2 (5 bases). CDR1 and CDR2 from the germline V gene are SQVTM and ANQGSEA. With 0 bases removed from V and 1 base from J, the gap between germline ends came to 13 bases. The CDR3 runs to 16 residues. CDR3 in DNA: TGCAGCGTTGAAGAGCCCCTAGCCAAGTCCTACAATGAGCAGTTCTTC. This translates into CSVEEPLAKSYNEQFF.

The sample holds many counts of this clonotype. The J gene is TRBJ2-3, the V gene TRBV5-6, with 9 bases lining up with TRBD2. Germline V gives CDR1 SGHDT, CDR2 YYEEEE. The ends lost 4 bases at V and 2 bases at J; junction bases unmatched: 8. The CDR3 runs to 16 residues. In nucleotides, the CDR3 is TGTGCCAGCAGCATAATAGCGGGGGCCCACACAGATACGCAGTATTTT. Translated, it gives CASSIIAGAHTDTQYF.

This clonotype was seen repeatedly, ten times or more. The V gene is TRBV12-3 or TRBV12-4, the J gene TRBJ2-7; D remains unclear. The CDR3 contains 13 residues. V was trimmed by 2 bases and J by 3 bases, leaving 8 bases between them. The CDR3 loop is CASSLKTYYEQYF. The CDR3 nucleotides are TGTGCCAGCAGTTTAAAAACCTACTACGAGCAGTACTTC.

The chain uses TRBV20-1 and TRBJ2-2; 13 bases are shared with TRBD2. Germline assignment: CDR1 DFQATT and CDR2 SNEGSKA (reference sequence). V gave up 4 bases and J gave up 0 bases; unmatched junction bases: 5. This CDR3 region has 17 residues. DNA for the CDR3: TGCAGTGCTACGGGACTAGCGGGGTTCGCGAACACCGGGGAGCTGTTTTTT. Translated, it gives CSATGLAGFANTGELFF.

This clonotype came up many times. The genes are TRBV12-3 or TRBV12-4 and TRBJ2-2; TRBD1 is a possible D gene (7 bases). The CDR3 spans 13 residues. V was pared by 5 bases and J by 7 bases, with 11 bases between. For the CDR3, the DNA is TGTGCCAGCAGTCCCCAGGGGGGCGGGGAGCTGTTTTTT. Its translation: CASSPQGGGELFF.

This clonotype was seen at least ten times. CDR3 coding DNA: TGTGCCAGCAGCTCCCCGGCAGATAGCAATCAGCCCCAGCATTTT. Its protein product is CASSSPADSNQPQHF. J is TRBJ1-5 and V is TRBV7-2; no definite D call. The V gene's germline CDR1 is SGHTA and CDR2 FQGNSA. The ends were cut back, 4 bases at V and 0 bases at J, with 10 bases in the middle. This CDR3 spans 15 amino acids.